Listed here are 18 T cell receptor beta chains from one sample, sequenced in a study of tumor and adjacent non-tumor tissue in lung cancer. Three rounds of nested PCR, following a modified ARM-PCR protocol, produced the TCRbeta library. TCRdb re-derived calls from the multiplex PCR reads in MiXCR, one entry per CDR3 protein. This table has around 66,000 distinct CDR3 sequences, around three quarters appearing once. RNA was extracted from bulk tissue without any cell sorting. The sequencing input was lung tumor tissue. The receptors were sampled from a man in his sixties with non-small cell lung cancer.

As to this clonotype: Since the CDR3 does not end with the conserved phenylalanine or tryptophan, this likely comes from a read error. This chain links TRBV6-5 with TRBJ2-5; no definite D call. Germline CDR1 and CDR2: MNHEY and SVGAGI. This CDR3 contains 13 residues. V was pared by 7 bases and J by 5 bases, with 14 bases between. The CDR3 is CASKGTTRETQYL. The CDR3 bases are TGTGCCAGCAAGGGAACGACCCGGGAGACCCAGTACTTA.

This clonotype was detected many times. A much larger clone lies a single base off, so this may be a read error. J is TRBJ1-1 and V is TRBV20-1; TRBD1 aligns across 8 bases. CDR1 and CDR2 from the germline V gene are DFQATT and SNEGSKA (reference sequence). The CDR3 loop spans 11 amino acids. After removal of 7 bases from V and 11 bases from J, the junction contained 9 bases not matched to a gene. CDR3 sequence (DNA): TGCAGTGTGTCGACAGGGGCGGAGGCTTTCTTT. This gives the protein CSVSTGAEAFF.

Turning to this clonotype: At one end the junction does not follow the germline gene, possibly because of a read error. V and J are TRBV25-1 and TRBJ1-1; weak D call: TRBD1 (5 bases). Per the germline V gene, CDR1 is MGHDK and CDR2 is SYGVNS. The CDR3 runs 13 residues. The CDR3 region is CASQMGVNTEAFF. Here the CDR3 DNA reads TGTGCCAGCCAAATGGGGGTGAACACCGAAGCTTTCTTT.

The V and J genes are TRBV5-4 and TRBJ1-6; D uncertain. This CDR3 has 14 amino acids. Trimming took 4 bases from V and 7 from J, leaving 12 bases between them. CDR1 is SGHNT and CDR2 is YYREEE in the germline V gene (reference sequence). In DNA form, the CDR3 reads TGTGCCAGCAGCCTCCGGTCTAGGAATTCACCCCTCCACTTT. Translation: CASSLRSRNSPLHF.

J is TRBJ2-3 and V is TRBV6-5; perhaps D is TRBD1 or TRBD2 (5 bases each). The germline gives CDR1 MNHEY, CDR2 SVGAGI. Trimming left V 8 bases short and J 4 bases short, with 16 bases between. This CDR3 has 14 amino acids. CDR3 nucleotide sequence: TGTGCCAGCCGCCCGGGGCTTAGCTCAGATACGCAGTATTTT. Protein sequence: CASRPGLSSDTQYF.

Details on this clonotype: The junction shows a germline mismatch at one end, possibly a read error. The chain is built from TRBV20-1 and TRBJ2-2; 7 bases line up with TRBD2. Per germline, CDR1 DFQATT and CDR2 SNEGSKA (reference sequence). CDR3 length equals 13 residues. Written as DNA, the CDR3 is TGCAGTGCTCGTCATGCGGGAGCCGGGGAGCTGTTTTTC. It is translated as CSARHAGAGELFF.

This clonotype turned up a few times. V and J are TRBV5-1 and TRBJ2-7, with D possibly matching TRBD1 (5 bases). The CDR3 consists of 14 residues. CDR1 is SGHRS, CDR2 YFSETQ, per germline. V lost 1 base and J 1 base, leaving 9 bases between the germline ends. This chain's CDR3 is CASSLKGPSYEQYF. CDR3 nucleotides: TGCGCCAGCAGCTTGAAGGGGCCGTCCTACGAGCAGTACTTC.

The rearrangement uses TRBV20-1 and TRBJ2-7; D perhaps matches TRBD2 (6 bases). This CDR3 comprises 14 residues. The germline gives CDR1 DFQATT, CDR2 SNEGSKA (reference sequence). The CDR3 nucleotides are TGCAATGCCCTGCGGACTACCGCCTCCTACGAGCAGTACTTC. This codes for CNALRTTASYEQYF.

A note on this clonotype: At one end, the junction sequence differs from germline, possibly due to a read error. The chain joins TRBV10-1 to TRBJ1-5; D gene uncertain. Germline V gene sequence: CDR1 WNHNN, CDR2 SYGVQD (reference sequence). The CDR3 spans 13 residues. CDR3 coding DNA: TGCGCTAGCAATCGGGCGGGTAATCAGCCCCAGCATTTT. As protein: CASNRAGNQPQHF.

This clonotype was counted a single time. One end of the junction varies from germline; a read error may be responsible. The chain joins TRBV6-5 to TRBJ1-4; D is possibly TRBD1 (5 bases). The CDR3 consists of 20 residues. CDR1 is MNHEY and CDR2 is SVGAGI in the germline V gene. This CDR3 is CASSYSPRAEGLTTNEKLLF. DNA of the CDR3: TGTGCCAGCAGTTACAGCCCCCGGGCCGAGGGGCTTACTACTAATGAAAAACTGCTTTTT.

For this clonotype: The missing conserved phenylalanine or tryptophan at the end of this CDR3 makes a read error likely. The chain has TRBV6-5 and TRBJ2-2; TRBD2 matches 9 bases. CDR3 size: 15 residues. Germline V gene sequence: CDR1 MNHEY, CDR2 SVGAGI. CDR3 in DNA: TGTGCCAGCAGTGGAGCGGGGGGTAACACCTGGGAGCTGTTTGTT. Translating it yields CASSGAGGNTWELFV.

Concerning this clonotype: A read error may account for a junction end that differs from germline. The CDR3 nucleotides read TGTACCAGCAGTGACAACTATGGGGGCAACGTCCTGACTTTC. Translating gives CTSSDNYGGNVLTF. This sequence joins TRBV6-1 and TRBJ2-6; D tentatively reads TRBD1 or TRBD2 (5 bases each). In germline, CDR1 is MNHNS, CDR2 SASEGT. The CDR3 runs 14 residues.

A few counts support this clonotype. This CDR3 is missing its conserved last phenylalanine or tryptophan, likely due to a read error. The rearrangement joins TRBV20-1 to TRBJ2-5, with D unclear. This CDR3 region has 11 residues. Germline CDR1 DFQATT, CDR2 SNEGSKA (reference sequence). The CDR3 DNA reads TGCAGCGCCCAATTCCAAGAGACCCAGTACTCC. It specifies CSAQFQETQYS.

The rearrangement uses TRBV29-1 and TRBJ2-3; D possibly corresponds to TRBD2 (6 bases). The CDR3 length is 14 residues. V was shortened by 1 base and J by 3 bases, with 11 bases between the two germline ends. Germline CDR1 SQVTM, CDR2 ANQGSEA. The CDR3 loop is CSVEVAGTTDTQYF. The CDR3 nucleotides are TGCAGCGTTGAAGTTGCGGGAACGACAGATACGCAGTATTTT.

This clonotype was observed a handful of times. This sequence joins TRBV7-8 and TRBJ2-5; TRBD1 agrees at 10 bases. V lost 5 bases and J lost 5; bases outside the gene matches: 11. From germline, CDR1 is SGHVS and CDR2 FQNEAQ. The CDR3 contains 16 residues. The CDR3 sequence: CASSPQGRDRGETQYF. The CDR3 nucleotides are TGTGCCAGCAGCCCCCAAGGGCGGGACAGGGGCGAGACCCAGTACTTC.

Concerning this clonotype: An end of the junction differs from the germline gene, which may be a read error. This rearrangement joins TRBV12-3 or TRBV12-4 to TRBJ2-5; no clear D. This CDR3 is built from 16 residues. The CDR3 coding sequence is TGTGCCAGCAGTTTCCCCTCAAAGCCAGTGAAAGAGACCCAGTGCTTC. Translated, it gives CASSFPSKPVKETQCF.

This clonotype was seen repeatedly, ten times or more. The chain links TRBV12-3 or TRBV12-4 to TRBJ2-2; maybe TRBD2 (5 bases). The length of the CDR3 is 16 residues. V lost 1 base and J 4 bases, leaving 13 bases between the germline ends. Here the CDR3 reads CASSLGGGRGTGELFF. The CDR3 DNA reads TGTGCCAGCAGTTTAGGAGGAGGCCGAGGCACCGGGGAGCTGTTTTTT.

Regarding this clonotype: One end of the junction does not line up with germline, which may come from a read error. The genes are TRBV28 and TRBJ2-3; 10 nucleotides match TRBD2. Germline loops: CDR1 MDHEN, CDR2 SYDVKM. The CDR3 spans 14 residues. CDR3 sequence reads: CASSSSGSTDRQYF. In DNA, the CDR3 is TGTGCCAGCAGTTCTAGCGGGAGCACAGATAGGCAGTATTTT.